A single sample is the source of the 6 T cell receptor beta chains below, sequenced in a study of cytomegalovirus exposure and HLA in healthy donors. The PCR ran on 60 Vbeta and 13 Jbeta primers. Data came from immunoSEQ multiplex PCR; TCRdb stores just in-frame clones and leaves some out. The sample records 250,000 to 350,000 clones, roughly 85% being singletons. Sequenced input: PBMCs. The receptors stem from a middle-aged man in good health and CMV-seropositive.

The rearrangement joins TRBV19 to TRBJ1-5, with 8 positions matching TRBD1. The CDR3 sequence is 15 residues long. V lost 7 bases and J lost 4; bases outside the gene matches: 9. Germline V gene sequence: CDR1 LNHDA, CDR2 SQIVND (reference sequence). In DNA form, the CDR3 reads TGTGCCAGTACCACCAGACAGGGGACAAATCAGCCCCAGCATTTT. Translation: CASTTRQGTNQPQHF. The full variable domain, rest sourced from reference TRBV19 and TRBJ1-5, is DGGITQSPKYLFRKEGQNVTLSCEQNLNHDAMYWYRQDPGQGLRLIYYSQIVNDFQKGDIAEGYSVSREKKESFPLTVTSAQKNPTAFYLCASTTRQGTNQPQHFGDGTRLSIL.

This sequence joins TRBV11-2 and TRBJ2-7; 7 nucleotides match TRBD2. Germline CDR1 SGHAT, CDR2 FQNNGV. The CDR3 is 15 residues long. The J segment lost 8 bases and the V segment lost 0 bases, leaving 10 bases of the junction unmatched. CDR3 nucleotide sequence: TGTGCCAGCAGCTTAGATCTGGCGGGAGTGGGACAGCAGTACTTC. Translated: CASSLDLAGVGQQYF.

The CDR3 bases are TGTGCCAGCAGTACAGGACAGGGGGCGAATCAGCCCCAGCATTTT. It codes for CASSTGQGANQPQHF. The gene calls are TRBV6-5 and TRBJ1-5, with 11 bases matching TRBD1. With 5 bases clipped from V and 4 bases from J, the junction kept 4 bases outside the gene matches. The CDR3 sequence is 15 residues long. Per the germline V gene, CDR1 is MNHEY and CDR2 is SVGAGI.

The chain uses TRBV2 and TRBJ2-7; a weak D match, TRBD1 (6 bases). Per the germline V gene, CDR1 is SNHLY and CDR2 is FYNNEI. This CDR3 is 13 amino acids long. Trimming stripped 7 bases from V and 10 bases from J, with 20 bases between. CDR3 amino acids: CASTGDRRGIQYF. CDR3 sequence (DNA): TGTGCCAGCACTGGAGATCGAAGGGGGATCCAGTACTTC. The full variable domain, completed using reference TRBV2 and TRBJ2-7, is EPEVTQTPSHQVTQMGQEVILRCVPISNHLYFYWYRQILGQKVEFLVSFYNNEISEKSEIFDDQFSVERPDGSNFTLKIRSTKLEDSAMYFCASTGDRRGIQYFGPGTRLTVT.

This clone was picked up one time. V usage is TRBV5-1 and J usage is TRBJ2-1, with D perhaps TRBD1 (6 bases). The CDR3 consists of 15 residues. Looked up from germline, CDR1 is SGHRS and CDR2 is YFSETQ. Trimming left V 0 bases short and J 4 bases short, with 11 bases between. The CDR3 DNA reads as TGCGCCAGCAGCTTGGGGACAGCAGGATACAATGAGCAGTTCTTC. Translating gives CASSLGTAGYNEQFF. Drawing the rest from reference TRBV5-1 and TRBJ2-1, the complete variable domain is KAGVTQTPRYLIKTRGQQVTLSCSPISGHRSVSWYQQTPGQGLQFLFEYFSETQRNKGNFPGRFSGRQFSNSRSEMNVSTLELGDSALYLCASSLGTAGYNEQFFGPGTRLTVL.

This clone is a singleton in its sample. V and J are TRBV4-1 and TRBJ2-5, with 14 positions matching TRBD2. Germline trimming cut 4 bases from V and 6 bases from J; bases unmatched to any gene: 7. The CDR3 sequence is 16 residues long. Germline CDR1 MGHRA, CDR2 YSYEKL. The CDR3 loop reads CASSRGLAGGLKTQYF. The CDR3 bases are TGCGCCAGCAGCCGAGGACTAGCGGGAGGTCTAAAGACCCAGTACTTC.